This entry lists 21 T cell receptor beta chains sequenced from one sample in a study of blood T cell repertoires in COVID-19 (dated by TCRdb to between 2020 and 2021). Library method: the immunoSEQ multiplex PCR assay. Entries here come from immuneACCESS through TCRdb and include only in-frame sequences with V and J called. Some clones fail to appear in such tables; in the studies checked, an unresolved V gene covers under half of the shortfall, and the cause of the remainder is unknown. Here the sample has roughly 220,000 clones; under 90% occur a single time. The top ten clonotypes cover about 20% of the sample. Sequenced material: peripheral blood. Receptor source: a man aged 25 to 40 with active or convalescent COVID-19.

The genes are TRBV28 and TRBJ1-3, with D tentatively TRBD1 (6 bases). Germline V gives CDR1 MDHEN, CDR2 SYDVKM. The CDR3 has 14 residues. The V end was cut by 8 bases, the J end by 2 bases, with 13 bases between. In DNA, the CDR3 is TGTGCCAGCGGACAGCAGAAAACTGGAAACACCATATATTTT. It yields the protein CASGQQKTGNTIYF.

V gene TRBV18 combines with J gene TRBJ1-1, with D possibly being TRBD1 (5 bases). Germline V CDR1 and CDR2: KGHSH, LQKENI. Between the trimmed V and J ends, which lost 0 bases and 10 bases, there was a span of 9 bases. CDR3 length: 12 amino acids. As DNA, the CDR3 is TGTGCCAGCTCACCACCGGGGGGTAGAGCTTTCTTT. Its protein product is CASSPPGGRAFF.

This chain links TRBV7-3 with TRBJ2-1; the D gene is possibly TRBD2 (6 bases). The CDR3 has 15 amino acids. Deletions cut 5 bases from V and 8 bases from J, with 19 bases between. Germline lookup yields CDR1 SGHTA and CDR2 FQGTGA. CDR3 bases: TGTGCCAGCAGCCGCGGGACGGCGCGTTATGATGAGCAGTTCTTC. It codes for CASSRGTARYDEQFF.

The chain has TRBV7-2 and TRBJ2-3; 9 nucleotides line up with TRBD2. This CDR3 spans 15 amino acids. The germline gives CDR1 SGHTA, CDR2 FQGNSA. J gave up 3 bases and V 4 bases, and 5 bases lay outside the gene matches. The CDR3 loop is CASSWRGGLTDTQYF. DNA of the CDR3: TGTGCCAGCAGCTGGCGGGGGGGCCTTACAGATACGCAGTATTTT. Using reference TRBV7-2 and TRBJ2-3 for the parts outside the CDR3, the full variable domain is GAGVSQSPSNKVTEKGKDVELRCDPISGHTALYWYRQSLGQGLEFLIYFQGNSAPDKSGLPSDRFSAERTGGSVSTLTIQRTQQEDSAVYLCASSWRGGLTDTQYFGPGTRLTVL.

At least ten counts were recorded for this clone. V gene TRBV12-3 or TRBV12-4 combines with J gene TRBJ1-2; the D gene is possibly TRBD1 (5 bases). Trimming left V 10 bases short and J 8 bases short, with 20 bases between. The CDR3 runs to 13 residues. For the CDR3, the DNA is TGTGCCACTCAATCGGGGGTGTTACACGGCTACACCTTC. It yields the protein CATQSGVLHGYTF.

The CDR3, as DNA: TGTGCCAGCAGTCGAACCATGGACAGGGGCACTGAAGCTTTCTTT. This sequence encodes CASSRTMDRGTEAFF. V and J are TRBV6-5 and TRBJ1-1; 9 positions agree with TRBD1. Germline CDR1 MNHEY, CDR2 SVGAGI. Trimming removed 5 bases from V and 4 bases from J; junction bases left unmatched: 8. The CDR3 spans 15 residues.

The J gene is TRBJ1-5, the V gene TRBV6-2 or TRBV6-3, with D perhaps TRBD1 (6 bases). V lost 6 bases to trimming and J lost 9 bases, with 18 bases between them. CDR3 length equals 14 residues. Germline CDR1 is MNHEY and CDR2 is SVGEGT. The CDR3, as DNA: TGTGCCAGCAGCTCAGGACAGAGCAGAGGGCCCCAGCATTTT. It specifies CASSSGQSRGPQHF.

To note about this clone: Other DNA sequences in the sample encode the same CDR3. This chain uses TRBV14 with TRBJ2-3; TRBD2 agrees at 7 bases. Germline V gene data show CDR1 as SGHDN and CDR2 as FVKESK. The CDR3 sequence is 13 residues long. V shed 4 bases, J shed 6 bases, and the junction held 4 bases outside the gene matches. DNA of the CDR3: TGTGCCAGCAGCCCGCGACTAGCTGATACGCAGTATTTT. This encodes CASSPRLADTQYF.

The V gene is TRBV6-4, the J gene TRBJ1-2; D uncertain. Trimming left V 0 bases short and J 8 bases short, with 10 bases between. The CDR3 has 13 residues. The germline V gene has CDR1 MRHNA and CDR2 SNTAGT. The CDR3 DNA is TGTGCCAGCAGTGACTCGCGGCGCGGGGGCTACACCTTC. It yields the protein CASSDSRRGGYTF.

The chain links TRBV28 to TRBJ2-2, with TRBD2 matching 7 bases. Per the germline V gene, CDR1 is MDHEN and CDR2 is SYDVKM. J gave up 5 bases and V 3 bases, and 6 bases lay outside the gene matches. CDR3 length: 15 residues. CDR3 in amino acids: CASSFRGSGTGELFF. The CDR3 nucleotides are TGTGCCAGCAGTTTTCGGGGTAGCGGGACCGGGGAGCTGTTTTTT.

The chain links TRBV13 to TRBJ2-5; TRBD2 matches 15 bases. The V and J ends lost 5 bases and 7 bases, in that order; junction bases with no gene match: 14. This CDR3 comprises 18 residues. The germline gives CDR1 PRHDT, CDR2 FYEKMQ (reference sequence). The chain's CDR3 is CASSLRSRTSGGAVTQYF. Written as DNA, the CDR3 is TGTGCCAGCAGCCTCCGAAGCCGGACTAGCGGGGGGGCAGTGACCCAGTACTTC.

This clone was seen more than once but under ten times. This rearrangement joins TRBV7-2 to TRBJ2-2, with no clear D. The CDR3 spans 13 residues. Per germline, CDR1 SGHTA and CDR2 FQGNSA. Trimming cost V 3 bases and J 4 bases, with 6 bases left between them. The CDR3 nucleotides read TGTGCCAGCAGCTTGCACTCCACCGGGGAGCTGTTTTTT. This translates into CASSLHSTGELFF.

In its sample, this clone was seen a few times. Written as DNA, the CDR3 is TGTGCCACCTGGGACAGCACCTCCTACGAGCAGTACTTC. Protein product: CATWDSTSYEQYF. The chain uses TRBV19 and TRBJ2-7, with 7 bases matching TRBD1. Germline values: CDR1 LNHDA, CDR2 SQIVND (reference sequence). The V segment lost 10 bases and the J segment 0 bases; nucleotides outside the gene matches: 6. The CDR3 loop spans 13 amino acids.

The chain links TRBV7-2 to TRBJ1-4; weak D call: TRBD1 (6 bases). Germline CDR1 is SGHTA and CDR2 is FQGNSA. Trimming pared 5 bases from V and 2 bases from J, leaving 12 bases between. The CDR3 loop spans 15 amino acids. The CDR3 DNA follows: TGTGCCAGCAGCAAACAGGGATACACTAATGAAAAACTGTTTTTT. It encodes CASSKQGYTNEKLFF.

V and J are TRBV5-1 and TRBJ1-2, with 8 bases lining up with TRBD1. Germline-derived CDR1 and CDR2 are SGHRS and YFSETQ. The CDR3 totals 15 residues. With 4 bases clipped from V and 4 bases from J, the junction kept 9 bases outside the gene matches. CDR3 sequence: CASSPGTGPFYGYTF. In DNA, the CDR3 is TGCGCCAGCAGCCCCGGGACAGGCCCGTTCTATGGCTACACCTTC.

This clone came up a few times. The V gene is TRBV7-9, the J gene TRBJ1-2; D is ambiguous. The germline gives CDR1 SEHNR, CDR2 FQNEAQ (reference sequence). The ends were cut back, 4 bases at V and 7 bases at J, with 10 bases in the middle. The CDR3 covers 12 residues. The CDR3 sequence: CASSSTSFGYTF. The CDR3 nucleotides are TGTGCCAGCAGCTCGACATCTTTTGGCTACACCTTC.

The rearrangement links TRBV5-5 to TRBJ1-2, with 7 bases fitting TRBD1. The CDR3 sequence is 13 residues long. Germline lookup yields CDR1 SGHKS and CDR2 YYEKEE (reference sequence). The junction had 3 bases not matched to a gene; V was cut back by 4 bases and J by 3 bases. Here the CDR3 reads CASSPGQDYGYTF. The CDR3 nucleotides read TGTGCCAGCAGCCCCGGACAGGACTATGGCTACACCTTC.

The V call is TRBV10-3, the J call TRBJ2-1; the D gene is possibly TRBD2 (5 bases). Germline loops: CDR1 ENHRY, CDR2 SYGVKD. The V end was cut by 7 bases, the J end by 1 base, with 8 bases between. This CDR3 spans 13 amino acids. As DNA, the CDR3 is TGTGCCATCACCGAGCGGTCCTACAATGAGCAGTTCTTC. It encodes CAITERSYNEQFF.

J is TRBJ1-5 and V is TRBV6-5; D may be TRBD1 (6 bases). Trimming stripped 2 bases from V and 2 bases from J, with 10 bases between. The CDR3 consists of 15 residues. Per the germline V gene, CDR1 is MNHEY and CDR2 is SVGAGI. CDR3 loop: CASSYGRGGNQPQHF. CDR3 nucleotide sequence: TGTGCCAGCAGTTACGGCAGGGGCGGCAATCAGCCCCAGCATTTT.

The J gene is TRBJ2-5, the V gene TRBV5-1, with 7 bases that match TRBD1. J lost 5 bases, V lost 4 bases, and 20 bases had no gene match. Germline CDR1 SGHRS, CDR2 YFSETQ. The CDR3 runs to 18 residues. CDR3 nucleotide sequence: TGCGCCAGCAGCCCATCAATTCAGACAGGGCCTCCCCGGGAGACCCAGTACTTC. Translation: CASSPSIQTGPPRETQYF.

The rearrangement uses TRBV28 and TRBJ2-7; maybe TRBD2 (6 bases). Trimming left V 2 bases short and J 6 bases short, with 20 bases between. The CDR3 length is 16 residues. CDR1 is MDHEN and CDR2 is SYDVKM in the germline V gene. CDR3 loop: CASSLIRQWGVSEQYF. The CDR3, as DNA: TGTGCCAGCAGTTTAATTCGGCAGTGGGGGGTTTCCGAGCAGTACTTC.